The 20 T cell receptor beta chains listed next were all sequenced from one sample in a study of shared clonotypes between healthy human individuals. The assay was immunoSEQ multiplex PCR, and TCRdb's table has in-frame clones only and misses some. This table holds some 2.4 million clones, approximately 93% found once. Sequences were obtained from naive CD4+ T cells from PBMCs. Specified subset: CD45RA+ positively selected. The receptors were sampled from a man aged 18-30 years in good health. Some clones in this sample may be carry-over from other donors' samples.

The rearrangement uses TRBV7-8 and TRBJ2-2; TRBD1 agrees at 9 bases. The V gene's germline CDR1 is SGHVS and CDR2 FQNEAQ. With 5 bases clipped from V and 4 bases from J, the junction kept 8 bases outside the gene matches. The CDR3 has 16 residues. The CDR3 DNA follows: TGTGCCAGCAGCGCAAACCGGGACAGGGTCACCGGGGAGCTGTTTTTT. This codes for CASSANRDRVTGELFF.

V gene TRBV6-1 combines with J gene TRBJ2-2, with D perhaps matching TRBD2 (6 bases). Germline lookup yields CDR1 MNHNS and CDR2 SASEGT. The ends were cut back, 7 bases at V and 1 base at J, with 10 bases in the middle. This CDR3 comprises 14 residues. CDR3 bases: TGTGCCAGCACCCGGGACTGGAACACCGGGGAGCTGTTTTTT. As protein: CASTRDWNTGELFF.

This clone was seen once. The V call is TRBV30, the J call TRBJ1-6; D may be TRBD1 (5 bases). V gave up 0 bases and J gave up 9 bases, with 15 bases separating them. Germline values: CDR1 GTSNPN, CDR2 SVGIG (reference sequence). The CDR3 consists of 15 residues. The DNA for the CDR3 is TGTGCCTGGAGTGTTCAGGGTTCCGGAGGTTCACCCCTCCACTTT. This codes for CAWSVQGSGGSPLHF.

The CDR3 DNA reads as TGTGCCAGCATGGGGGGGGGCAATGAGCAGTTCTTC. It yields the protein CASMGGGNEQFF. The chain carries TRBV2 and TRBJ2-1, with 7 bases lining up with TRBD2. Germline-derived CDR1 and CDR2 are SNHLY and FYNNEI. Trimming took 7 bases from V and 6 from J; bases not matched to a gene: 3. This CDR3 has 12 amino acids.

The rearrangement links TRBV11-2 to TRBJ2-1, with 8 bases identical to TRBD2. CDR3 size: 15 residues. Unmatched junction bases numbered 5, after V lost 5 bases and J lost 2 bases. Germline lookup yields CDR1 SGHAT and CDR2 FQNNGV. The CDR3 region is CASSAGLAAYNEQFF. As DNA, the CDR3 is TGTGCCAGCAGCGCCGGACTAGCAGCCTACAATGAGCAGTTCTTC.

The chain has TRBV30 and TRBJ2-1; a weak D match, TRBD2 (6 bases). V was cut by 4 bases and J by 1 base, with 11 bases left in between. CDR3 length: 14 residues. Per germline, CDR1 GTSNPN and CDR2 SVGIG (reference sequence). The CDR3 DNA is TGTGCCTGGATGCCGGGAGTATCCTACAATGAGCAGTTCTTC. Translating it yields CAWMPGVSYNEQFF.

The J gene is TRBJ2-1, the V gene TRBV7-2, with D hard to call. Trimming shortened V by 5 bases and J by 4 bases, and 3 bases separated the two germline ends. This CDR3 contains 11 residues. The germline V gene encodes CDR1 SGHTA and CDR2 FQGNSA. The CDR3: CASSHYNEQFF. Written as DNA, the CDR3 is TGTGCCAGCAGCCATTACAATGAGCAGTTCTTC.

The V and J genes are TRBV7-3 and TRBJ2-7; D is tentatively TRBD1 or TRBD2 (5 bases each). V lost 0 bases and J 3 bases, leaving 12 bases between the germline ends. From germline, CDR1 is SGHTA and CDR2 FQGTGA. The CDR3 sequence is 15 residues long. The CDR3 region is CASSLTGDGRYEQYF. The CDR3 DNA follows: TGTGCCAGCAGCTTAACGGGGGACGGGCGCTACGAGCAGTACTTC.

Concerning this clone: The identical CDR3 is also encoded by other nucleotide sequences in the sample. The rearrangement uses TRBV5-1 and TRBJ2-5, with D maybe TRBD1 (6 bases). This CDR3 is built from 13 residues. Trimming took off 6 bases at V and 4 bases at J, with 13 bases between the two ends. Per germline, CDR1 SGHRS and CDR2 YFSETQ. CDR3 in DNA: TGCGCCAGCATAGATGACAGGTCAGAGACCCAGTACTTC. Protein sequence: CASIDDRSETQYF.

The rearrangement links TRBV7-3 to TRBJ2-1, with 7 positions matching TRBD2. V dropped 3 bases and J dropped 10; count of bases not matched to a gene: 9. Germline V CDR1 and CDR2: SGHTA, FQGTGA. The CDR3 covers 14 residues. For the CDR3, the DNA is TGTGCCAGCAGCTTCGACGGCGGGAGAAACGAGCAGTTCTTC. Protein product: CASSFDGGRNEQFF.

The chain has TRBV29-1 and TRBJ2-7, with 7 bases lining up with TRBD2. Germline V gene sequence: CDR1 SQVTM, CDR2 ANQGSEA. V lost 6 bases to trimming and J lost 1 base; unmatched junction nucleotides: 9. The CDR3 is 14 amino acids. The CDR3 sequence: CSVASRLASYEQYF. The CDR3 region has the DNA TGCAGCGTCGCCTCGCGACTAGCATCCTACGAGCAGTACTTC.

V and J are TRBV5-6 and TRBJ2-3; tentative D call: TRBD2 (6 bases). CDR1 and CDR2 from the germline V gene are SGHDT and YYEEEE. The CDR3 runs 14 residues. V was clipped by 0 bases and J by 8 bases, with 13 bases between them. CDR3 protein: CASSLGTTPGTQYF. In nucleotides, the CDR3 is TGTGCCAGCAGCTTGGGGACTACGCCTGGTACGCAGTATTTT. Complete variable domain (other parts from reference TRBV5-6 and TRBJ2-3): DAGVTQSPTHLIKTRGQQVTLRCSPKSGHDTVSWYQQALGQGPQFIFQYYEEEERQRGNFPDRFSGHQFPNYSSELNVNALLLGDSALYLCASSLGTTPGTQYFGPGTRLTVL.

The V gene is TRBV2, the J gene TRBJ1-6, with D hard to call. The CDR3 runs 14 residues. The germline V gene encodes CDR1 SNHLY and CDR2 FYNNEI. V lost 6 bases to trimming and J lost 6 bases, with 12 bases between them. CDR3 bases: TGTGCCAGCAGCTCTACGGCTGCTAATTCACCCCTCCACTTT. Translated, it gives CASSSTAANSPLHF. Full variable domain (remainder filled in from reference TRBV2 and TRBJ1-6): EPEVTQTPSHQVTQMGQEVILRCVPISNHLYFYWYRQILGQKVEFLVSFYNNEISEKSEIFDDQFSVERPDGSNFTLKIRSTKLEDSAMYFCASSSTAANSPLHFGNGTRLTVT.

This clone came up once. The rearrangement uses TRBV5-8 and TRBJ2-3; D uncertain. From germline, CDR1 is SGHTS and CDR2 YDEGEE. The CDR3 covers 13 residues. The germline V and J ends were trimmed by 1 base and 5 bases, with 8 bases remaining between them. The CDR3, as DNA: TGTGCCAGCAGCTTGCTTTCAGGAGATACGCAGTATTTT. It encodes CASSLLSGDTQYF.

The chain uses TRBV6-6 and TRBJ1-2, with 9 positions matching TRBD1. The CDR3 covers 13 residues. The J segment lost 6 bases and the V segment lost 2 bases, leaving 1 base of the junction unmatched. Germline values: CDR1 MNHNY, CDR2 SVGAGI (reference sequence). The CDR3 protein is CASSYGTGNGYTF. The CDR3 nucleotides are TGTGCCAGCAGTTACGGGACAGGGAATGGCTACACCTTC.

The chain has TRBV28 and TRBJ2-3, with 11 bases fitting TRBD1. V shed 5 bases, J shed 5 bases, and the junction held 6 bases outside the gene matches. The CDR3 is 15 residues long. In germline, CDR1 is MDHEN, CDR2 SYDVKM. The CDR3 DNA reads TGTGCCAGCAGTCCGGACAGGGGGCAAGAAGATACGCAGTATTTT. Translating it yields CASSPDRGQEDTQYF.

To note about this clone: Other DNA sequences from this sample encode an identical CDR3 as well. V is TRBV6-5 and J is TRBJ1-1; 7 nucleotides align to TRBD1. Per the germline V gene, CDR1 is MNHEY and CDR2 is SVGAGI. V dropped 2 bases and J dropped 0; count of bases not matched to a gene: 0. This CDR3 region has 14 residues. The CDR3 nucleotides are TGTGCCAGCAGTTACGGGACAGTGAACACTGAAGCTTTCTTT. Protein sequence: CASSYGTVNTEAFF.

This sequence joins TRBV30 and TRBJ2-5; 9 nucleotides agree with TRBD2. V dropped 8 bases and J dropped 1; count of bases not matched to a gene: 11. CDR3 size: 15 residues. In germline, CDR1 is GTSNPN, CDR2 SVGIG (reference sequence). CDR3 in DNA: TGTGCCGGACGGCGGCTAGCGGGGCCCCAAGAGACCCAGTACTTC. Amino acids: CAGRRLAGPQETQYF. Full variable domain (missing parts from reference TRBV30 and TRBJ2-5): SQTIHQWPATLVQPVGSPLSLECTVEGTSNPNLYWYRQAAGRGLQLLFYSVGIGQISSEVPQNLSASRPQDRQFILSSKKLLLSDSGFYLCAGRRLAGPQETQYFGPGTRLLVL.

This chain links TRBV4-2 with TRBJ1-1, with D uncertain. The CDR3 covers 15 residues. In germline, CDR1 is LGHNA, CDR2 YNFKEQ. Trimming stripped 0 bases from V and 8 bases from J, with 16 bases between. The CDR3 loop is CASSQENPGRSEAFF. The CDR3, as DNA: TGTGCCAGCAGCCAAGAAAACCCCGGCAGATCCGAAGCTTTCTTT.

J is TRBJ2-7 and V is TRBV7-2; 7 nucleotides match TRBD1. The germline V gene encodes CDR1 SGHTA and CDR2 FQGNSA. V gave up 4 bases and J gave up 5 bases; unmatched junction bases: 8. The CDR3 sequence is 14 residues long. The CDR3 DNA sequence: TGTGCCAGCAGCTCCAGACAGGGTAGGAACGAGCAGTACTTC. This codes for CASSSRQGRNEQYF.